The 4 T cell receptor beta chains below come from one sample, sequenced in a study of shared clonotypes between healthy human individuals. TCRdb's table, derived via immunoSEQ multiplex PCR, lists solely in-frame clones and lacks some. Among millions of clones, 95% were seen once, and the ten largest hold 0.1% to 0.15%. Sequencing was carried out using naive CD4+ T cells sorted from blood. Subset indicated: CD45RA+ positively selected. Receptor source: a man between 18 and 29 years old in good health.

V is TRBV6-4 and J is TRBJ1-1; D is possibly TRBD1 (5 bases). This CDR3 has 14 residues. Germline CDR1 is MRHNA and CDR2 is SNTAGT. Trimming left V 5 bases short and J 5 bases short, with 15 bases between. The DNA of the CDR3 is TGTGCCAGCAGTTCGGACGGGACTCGAACTGAAGCTTTCTTT. Its protein is CASSSDGTRTEAFF.

The chain uses TRBV5-4 and TRBJ2-5, with D tentatively TRBD1 (6 bases). Germline loops: CDR1 SGHNT, CDR2 YYREEE (reference sequence). The CDR3 spans 15 residues. V was cut by 5 bases and J by 3 bases, with 17 bases left in between. DNA for the CDR3: TGTGCCAGCAGACCAAAGTGGTGGACAGAAGAGACCCAGTACTTC. This translates into CASRPKWWTEETQYF. The full variable domain, in which reference TRBV5-4 and TRBJ2-5 provide the parts outside the CDR3, is ETGVTQSPTHLIKTRGQQVTLRCSSQSGHNTVSWYQQALGQGPQFIFQYYREEENGRGNFPPRFSGLQFPNYSSELNVNALELDDSALYLCASRPKWWTEETQYFGPGTRLLVL.

This rearrangement joins TRBV30 to TRBJ1-2; D perhaps matches TRBD1 (5 bases). The V gene's germline CDR1 is GTSNPN and CDR2 SVGIG (reference sequence). V was pared by 1 base and J by 1 base, with 16 bases between. CDR3 length: 16 residues. This CDR3 is CAWSAPWDGFNYGYTF. CDR3 coding DNA: TGTGCCTGGAGTGCGCCTTGGGACGGATTTAACTATGGCTACACCTTC.

The chain is built from TRBV6-4 and TRBJ2-5; no reliable D call. From germline, CDR1 is MRHNA and CDR2 SNTAGT. The V end lost 5 bases, the J end lost 13 bases, and 20 bases lay between the germline ends. This CDR3 is 13 amino acids long. The CDR3 DNA sequence: TGTGCCAGCAGTCTAAATTTAGATACACCTCGGTACTTC. Its protein product is CASSLNLDTPRYF.